This TCR beta chain was sequenced for a study of T cells of healthy individuals. Many counts were recorded for this clonotype. In TCRdb, the 5' RACE reads were re-called with MiXCR into one record per CDR3 protein. The sample contains 41,000 or so distinct CDR3 sequences, 3.5% to 5.5% of which appear only once. This receptor was obtained from a human donor in good health.

This CDR3 is CASSIASTGTYGYTF. The CDR3 bases are TGTGCCAGTAGTATAGCCTCGACAGGGACCTATGGCTACACCTTC. This chain connects TRBV19 to TRBJ1-2; 7 bases align to TRBD1. In germline, CDR1 is LNHDA, CDR2 SQIVND (reference sequence). Trimming took 1 base from V and 4 from J; bases not matched to a gene: 6. The CDR3 has 15 residues. Drawing the rest from reference TRBV19 and TRBJ1-2, the complete variable domain is DGGITQSPKYLFRKEGQNVTLSCEQNLNHDAMYWYRQDPGQGLRLIYYSQIVNDFQKGDIAEGYSVSREKKESFPLTVTSAQKNPTAFYLCASSIASTGTYGYTFGSGTRLTVV.